This T cell receptor beta chain was identified in a study of OX40 agonist ivuxolimab in advanced cancers. The table came from immunoSEQ multiplex PCR; TCRdb's copy has only in-frame clones and leaves some out. Altogether about 45,000 clones are present, around 89% being singletons, with the ten largest covering about 16%. Excluded were patients having autoimmune disease history or systemic immunosuppression. V lost 2 bases and J lost 0, with 13 bases in between. The CDR3 extends over 16 amino acids. In germline, CDR1 is LGHNA, CDR2 YNFKEQ. The chain uses TRBV4-2 and TRBJ1-1; D is undetermined. The sample consisted of CD4+ or CD8+ T cells sorted from blood, taken in a trial of the OX40 agonist ivuxolimab. This TCR derives from an adult with an advanced solid tumor such as melanoma, head and neck, liver or kidney cancer. CDR3 bases: TGTGCCAGCAGCCAACTCCACGACCTTTTGAACACTGAAGCTTTCTTT. Its protein product is CASSQLHDLLNTEAFF.